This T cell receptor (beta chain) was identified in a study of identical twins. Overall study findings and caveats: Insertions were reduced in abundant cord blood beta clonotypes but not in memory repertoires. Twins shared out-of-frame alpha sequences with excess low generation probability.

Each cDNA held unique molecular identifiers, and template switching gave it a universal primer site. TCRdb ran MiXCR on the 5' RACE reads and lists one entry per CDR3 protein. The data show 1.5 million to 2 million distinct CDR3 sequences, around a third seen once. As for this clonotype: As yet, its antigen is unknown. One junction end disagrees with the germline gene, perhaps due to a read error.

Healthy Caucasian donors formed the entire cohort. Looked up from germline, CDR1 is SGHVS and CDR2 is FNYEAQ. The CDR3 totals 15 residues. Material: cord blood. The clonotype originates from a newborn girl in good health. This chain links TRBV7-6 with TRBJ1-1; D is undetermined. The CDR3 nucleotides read TGTGCCAGCAGCTTAGTTACGGGTGGGTACACTGATGCTTTCTTT. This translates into CASSLVTGGYTDAFF.